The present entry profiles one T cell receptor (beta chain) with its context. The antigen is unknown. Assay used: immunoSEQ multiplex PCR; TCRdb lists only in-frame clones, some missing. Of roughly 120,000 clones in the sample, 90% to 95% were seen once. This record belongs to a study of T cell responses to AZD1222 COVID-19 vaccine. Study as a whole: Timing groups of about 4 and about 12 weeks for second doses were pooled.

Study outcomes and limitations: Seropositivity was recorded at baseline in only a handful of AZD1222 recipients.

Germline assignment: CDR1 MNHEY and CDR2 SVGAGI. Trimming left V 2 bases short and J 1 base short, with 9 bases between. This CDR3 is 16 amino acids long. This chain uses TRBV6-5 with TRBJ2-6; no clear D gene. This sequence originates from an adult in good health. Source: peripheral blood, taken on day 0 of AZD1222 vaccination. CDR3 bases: TGTGCCAGCAGTTACCAAATTCAATCTGGGGCCAACGTCCTGACTTTC. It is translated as CASSYQIQSGANVLTF.